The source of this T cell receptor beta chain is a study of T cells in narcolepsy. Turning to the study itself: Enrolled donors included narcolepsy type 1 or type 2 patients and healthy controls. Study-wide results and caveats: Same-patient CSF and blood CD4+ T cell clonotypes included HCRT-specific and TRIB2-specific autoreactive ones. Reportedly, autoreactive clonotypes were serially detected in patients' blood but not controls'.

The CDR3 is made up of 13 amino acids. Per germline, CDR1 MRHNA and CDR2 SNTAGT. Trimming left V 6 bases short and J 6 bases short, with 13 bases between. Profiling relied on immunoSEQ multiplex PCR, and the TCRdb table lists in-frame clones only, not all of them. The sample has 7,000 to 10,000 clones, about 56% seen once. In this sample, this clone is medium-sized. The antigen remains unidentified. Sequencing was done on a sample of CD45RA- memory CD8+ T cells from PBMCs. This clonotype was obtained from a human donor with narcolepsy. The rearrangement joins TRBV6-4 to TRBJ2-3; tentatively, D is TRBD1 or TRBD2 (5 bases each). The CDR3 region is CASSGTDLDTQYF. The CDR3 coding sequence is TGTGCCAGCAGCGGGACCGATCTGGATACGCAGTATTTT.